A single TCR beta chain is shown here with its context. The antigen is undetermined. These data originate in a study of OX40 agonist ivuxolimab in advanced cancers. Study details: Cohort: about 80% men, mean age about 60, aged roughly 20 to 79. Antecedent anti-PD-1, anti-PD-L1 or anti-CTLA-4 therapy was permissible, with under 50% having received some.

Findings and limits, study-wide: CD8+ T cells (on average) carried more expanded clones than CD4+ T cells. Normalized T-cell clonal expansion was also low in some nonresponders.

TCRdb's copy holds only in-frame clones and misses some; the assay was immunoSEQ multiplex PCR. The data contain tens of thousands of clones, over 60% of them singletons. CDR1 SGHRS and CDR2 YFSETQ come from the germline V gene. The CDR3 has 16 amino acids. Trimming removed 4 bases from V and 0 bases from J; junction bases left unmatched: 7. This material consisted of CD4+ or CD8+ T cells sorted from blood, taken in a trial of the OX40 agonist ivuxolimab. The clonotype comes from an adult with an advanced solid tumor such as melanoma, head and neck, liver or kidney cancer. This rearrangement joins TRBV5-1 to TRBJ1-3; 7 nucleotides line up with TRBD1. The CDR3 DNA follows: TGCGCCAGCAGCATGACAACAGGGGACTCTGGAAACACCATATATTTT. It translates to CASSMTTGDSGNTIYF.